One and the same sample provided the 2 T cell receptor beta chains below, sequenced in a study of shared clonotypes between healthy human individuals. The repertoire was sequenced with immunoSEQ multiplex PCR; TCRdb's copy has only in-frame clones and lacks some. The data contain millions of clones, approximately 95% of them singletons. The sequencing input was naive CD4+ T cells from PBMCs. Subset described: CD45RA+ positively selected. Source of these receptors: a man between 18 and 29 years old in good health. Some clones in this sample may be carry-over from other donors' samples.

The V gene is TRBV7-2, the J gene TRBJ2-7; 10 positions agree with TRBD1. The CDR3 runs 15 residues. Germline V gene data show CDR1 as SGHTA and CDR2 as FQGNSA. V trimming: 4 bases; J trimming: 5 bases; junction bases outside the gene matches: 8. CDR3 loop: CASSSRTGGGHEQYF. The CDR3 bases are TGTGCCAGCAGCTCCCGGACAGGGGGAGGGCACGAGCAGTACTTC.

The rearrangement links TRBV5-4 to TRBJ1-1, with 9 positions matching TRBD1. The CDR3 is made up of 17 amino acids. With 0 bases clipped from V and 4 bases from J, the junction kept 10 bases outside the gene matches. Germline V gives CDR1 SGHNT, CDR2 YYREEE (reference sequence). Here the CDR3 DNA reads TGTGCCAGCAGCTTGGGAGGGGTAGGACAGGGGATCACTGAAGCTTTCTTT. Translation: CASSLGGVGQGITEAFF. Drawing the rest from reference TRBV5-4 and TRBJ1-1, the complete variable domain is ETGVTQSPTHLIKTRGQQVTLRCSSQSGHNTVSWYQQALGQGPQFIFQYYREEENGRGNFPPRFSGLQFPNYSSELNVNALELDDSALYLCASSLGGVGQGITEAFFGQGTRLTVV.